The TCR beta chain described here comes from a study of T cell repertoires in cytomegalovirus infection. Study details: CMV epitopes, recently identified HLA-C-restricted and well-studied HLA-B-restricted, were used. Public signatures in TCR beta pointed to CMV infection and matching HLA type.

Study results and limitations: Dominant in the ex vivo response were TCR beta clonotypes restricted by HLA-C and specific for CMV. People with CMV and the relevant HLA were identified by cumulative public TCR beta family frequency.

The sample holds many counts of this clonotype. Its cognate antigen is unknown. TCRdb analysed the reads with MiXCR anew, one entry per CDR3 protein. The table has fewer than 1,000,000 distinct CDR3 sequences, about a third seen once. The V gene's germline CDR1 is SEHNR and CDR2 FQNEAQ (reference sequence). The V gene lost 5 bases and the J gene lost 1 base, with 8 bases spanning the gap. This CDR3 spans 13 amino acids. This sequence was found in a human donor in good health (CMV status not recorded). Some clones in this sample may be carry-over from other donors' samples. J is TRBJ1-1 and V is TRBV7-9; TRBD1 is a possible D gene (6 bases). The sequencing here drew on cultured CD8+ T cells from PBMCs, taken from culture after CMV antigen stimulation. Written as DNA, the CDR3 is TGTGCCAGCAGCCACAGGGAGAACACTGAAGCTTTCTTT. Its translation: CASSHRENTEAFF. Complete variable domain (other parts from reference TRBV7-9 and TRBJ1-1): DTGVSQNPRHKITKRGQNVTFRCDPISEHNRLYWYRQTLGQGPEFLTYFQNEAQLEKSRLLSDRFSAERPKGSFSTLEIQRTEQGDSAMYLCASSHRENTEAFFGQGTRLTVV.